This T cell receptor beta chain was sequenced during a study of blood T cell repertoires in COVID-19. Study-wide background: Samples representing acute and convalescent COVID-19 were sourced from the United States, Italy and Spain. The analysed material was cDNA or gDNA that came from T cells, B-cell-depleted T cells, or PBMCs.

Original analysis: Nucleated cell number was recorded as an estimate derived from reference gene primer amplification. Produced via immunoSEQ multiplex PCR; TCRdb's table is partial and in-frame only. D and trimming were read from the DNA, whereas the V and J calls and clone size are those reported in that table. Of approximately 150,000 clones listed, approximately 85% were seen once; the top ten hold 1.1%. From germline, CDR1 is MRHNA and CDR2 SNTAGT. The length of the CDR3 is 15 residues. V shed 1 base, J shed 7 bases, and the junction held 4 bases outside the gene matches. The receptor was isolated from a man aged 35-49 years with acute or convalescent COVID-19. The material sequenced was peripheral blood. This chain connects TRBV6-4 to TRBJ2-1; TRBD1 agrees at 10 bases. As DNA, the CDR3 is TGTGCCAGCAGTGACTGGGGGACAGGGGATAATGAGCAGTTCTTC. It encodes CASSDWGTGDNEQFF.